This is a list of T cell receptor beta chains from one sample in a study of tumor-infiltrating lymphocytes in primary liver carcinoma. One entry per CDR3 protein results from TCRdb running MiXCR on the multiplex PCR reads. This sample has roughly 86,000 distinct CDR3 sequences, with just over 65% found just once. The sample was tumor-adjacent normal liver tissue. All receptors come from a man in his forties with primary liver carcinoma and hepatitis B virus infection. Each CDR3 is given with its conserved first and last residue. A D gene is named only where the DNA matches it firmly. Clone size appears in some rows only: once, few, many, or a class for an expanded clone.

V	D	size	J	DNA	CDR3
TRBV12-3/TRBV12-4	-	-	TRBJ1-5	TGTACCAGCAGTTTACCGCGGGGGGGGCTTGACAATCAGCCCCAGCATTTT	CTSSLPRGGLDNQPQHF
TRBV4-1	TRBD2	-	TRBJ2-2	TGCGCCAGCAGCCAAGATAGGGAACTAGCGGTAAACACCGGGGAGCTGTTTTTT	CASSQDRELAVNTGELFF
TRBV14	-	-	TRBJ1-1	TGTGCCAGCAGAACGATGGGGGACACTGAGTCTTTCTTT	CASRTMGDTESFF
TRBV4-1	-	-	TRBJ1-2	TGTGCCAGCAGCGAGACGACTAACTATGGCTACACCTTC	CASSETTNYGYTF
TRBV11-2	-	-	TRBJ2-5	TGTGCCAGCCAAGTCCCGGGGAGTGCCGGAACCCAGTGCTTC	CASQVPGSAGTQCF
TRBV29-1	TRBD1	many	TRBJ1-2	TGCAGCGCTGAAAGGGGACAGGGGGCGCTTGGCTACACCTTC	CSAERGQGALGYTF
TRBV4-1	-	few	TRBJ1-3	TGCGCCAGCAGCCAAGAGGGGGGGATTGGAAACACCATATATTTT	CASSQEGGIGNTIYF
TRBV11-2	TRBD2	-	TRBJ2-7	TGTGCCAGCAGCACCAGCGGGACTAGGGTCTACGAGCAGTGCTTC	CASSTSGTRVYEQCF
TRBV29-1	-	many	TRBJ1-1	TGCAGCGTTGGGTGGGAAGCTGAAGCTTTCTTT	CSVGWEAEAFF
TRBV6-1	TRBD1	many	TRBJ1-2	TGTGCCAGCAGTGAACGGACAGGGAATACCGCCTATGGCTACACCTTC	CASSERTGNTAYGYTF
TRBV6-5	TRBD1	few	TRBJ2-6	TGTGCCAGCAGTCTTTGGACAGGGACGAAAGCTAGGGCCAACGTCCTGATTTTC	CASSLWTGTKARANVLIF
TRBV2	TRBD2	-	TRBJ2-3	TGTGCCACTAGAGGGACTAGCGCTAGCTCAGATACGCAGTATTTT	CATRGTSASSDTQYF
TRBV28	-	-	TRBJ2-1	TGTGCCAGCAGTCCCCTCGACAGGCCTGGATGGCAGTTCTTC	CASSPLDRPGWQFF
TRBV29-1	TRBD2	-	TRBJ2-5	TGCAGCGTGACCCCGGGGGGGATTCGGGAGACGAAGTACTTC	CSVTPGGIRETKYF
TRBV11-2	TRBD2	-	TRBJ2-3	TGTGCCAGCAACTTAGAGGGACTAGCGTGGACGGATACGCGGTATTTT	CASNLEGLAWTDTRYF
TRBV6-1	-	-	TRBJ1-5	TGTGCCAGCAGATATACACATGATAGCAATCAGCCCCAGCATTTT	CASRYTHDSNQPQHF
TRBV11-3	TRBD1	-	TRBJ2-1	TGTGCCGACAGCTTATCAGGGGGCCCCAATGAGCAGTTCTTC	CADSLSGGPNEQFF
TRBV7-9	TRBD1	-	TRBJ2-7	TGTGCCAGCAGCTTAGCTCTGCTTAGGACAGGGGGCTCTTACGAGCAGTACTTC	CASSLALLRTGGSYEQYF
TRBV11-3	TRBD2	-	TRBJ2-1	TGTGCCAGTAACCCGCTCCGGGGGGGGAATGAGCAGTTCTTC	CASNPLRGGNEQFF
TRBV11-2	-	-	TRBJ2-5	TGTGCCAGTAGATCCCGGGACTTGGCCCATCGAGAGACCCAGTACTTC	CASRSRDLAHRETQYF
TRBV10-3	TRBD2	-	TRBJ2-5	TGTGCCATCAGTGACTCCTCTAGCGGGAGGGGATGGCAAGAGACCCAATACTTC	CAISDSSSGRGWQETQYF
TRBV12-3/TRBV12-4	TRBD2	many	TRBJ2-5	TGTGCCAGCAGTAGTAGCGGGGCCCAAGAGACCCAGTACTTC	CASSSSGAQETQYF
TRBV11-2	TRBD1	once	TRBJ2-3	TGTGCCAGCAGCCTAATCGGCGGGACAGGTACGCAGTATTTT	CASSLIGGTGTQYF
TRBV11-2	-	-	TRBJ2-7	TGTGCCAGCAGCTCTGGGAGGGGGACCTTTGGGGAGCGGTACTTC	CASSSGRGTFGERYF
TRBV7-8	-	many	TRBJ2-3	TGTGCCAGCAGCTTAGGGGTCCGGTGGGATACGCAGTATTTT	CASSLGVRWDTQYF
TRBV4-1	-	many	TRBJ1-1	TGCGCCAGCAGCCAAGGCCTTAATATGAACACTGAAGCTTTCTTT	CASSQGLNMNTEAFF